A single sample is the source of the 23 T cell receptor beta chains below, sequenced in a study of T cells in Graves' hyperthyroidism and ophthalmopathy. Amplification targeted TCR beta CDR3 regions from RNA transcripts. A set of HTBI primers served as the primers for a first-round RT-PCR of the TCR CDR3. From the multiplex PCR reads, TCRdb called clonotypes with MiXCR, one entry per CDR3 protein. In the table there are about 500,000 distinct CDR3 sequences, roughly a sixth of which are singletons. Sample: blood. These receptors came from a woman aged 30 to 39 with Graves' ophthalmopathy.

This clonotype occurred a few times. V is TRBV5-1 and J is TRBJ2-5; no reliable D call. CDR3 size: 13 residues. Looked up from germline, CDR1 is SGHRS and CDR2 is YFSETQ. Trimming left V 5 bases short and J 2 bases short, with 10 bases between. The CDR3 sequence: CASRSLEQETQYF. In DNA form, the CDR3 reads TGCGCCAGCAGGTCTCTGGAGCAAGAGACCCAGTACTTC.

This clonotype was counted at least ten times. The chain combines TRBV3-1 with TRBJ2-1; D not certain. V lost 3 bases and J 5 bases, leaving 5 bases between the germline ends. The CDR3 is 12 amino acids. The germline CDR1 and CDR2 sequences are LGHDT and YNNKEL (reference sequence). The CDR3 reads CASSHIHNEQFF. The CDR3 coding sequence is TGTGCCAGCAGCCATATTCACAATGAGCAGTTCTTC.

The V call is TRBV4-1, the J call TRBJ2-7; D is uncertain. Between the trimmed V and J ends, which lost 2 bases and 4 bases, there was a span of 24 bases. The CDR3 is made up of 18 amino acids. Germline lookup yields CDR1 MGHRA and CDR2 YSYEKL. CDR3 residues: CASSQLIGPSKVQYEQYF. In DNA form, the CDR3 reads TGCGCCAGCAGCCAACTGATAGGACCCTCGAAGGTCCAATACGAGCAGTACTTC.

This clonotype was seen only a few times. The chain carries TRBV5-5 and TRBJ2-2; D call uncertain. Germline V CDR1 and CDR2: SGHKS, YYEKEE (reference sequence). V gave up 2 bases and J gave up 3 bases, with 5 bases separating them. The CDR3 spans 13 residues. This chain's CDR3 is CASSFADTGELFF. CDR3 nucleotides: TGTGCCAGCAGCTTTGCGGACACCGGGGAGCTGTTTTTT.

This clonotype appeared a few times. The gene calls are TRBV4-2 and TRBJ2-1, with D perhaps matching TRBD2 (7 bases). The CDR3 length is 17 residues. Looked up from germline, CDR1 is LGHNA and CDR2 is YNFKEQ. V dropped 3 bases and J dropped 10 bases, with 25 bases sitting between them. The CDR3 loop reads CASSHPGVAGSFGEQFF. The CDR3 bases are TGTGCCAGCAGCCACCCAGGGGTAGCGGGCTCCTTTGGGGAGCAGTTCTTC.

This clonotype was seen at least ten times. The chain employs TRBV7-2 and TRBJ2-5, with 7 bases matching TRBD1. This CDR3 spans 12 amino acids. The ends lost 6 bases at V and 3 bases at J; junction bases unmatched: 1. Germline V gene sequence: CDR1 SGHTA, CDR2 FQGNSA. The CDR3 sequence: CASRGTEETQYF. DNA of the CDR3: TGTGCCAGCAGAGGGACAGAAGAGACCCAGTACTTC.

This clonotype was counted between two and nine times. J is TRBJ2-5 and V is TRBV28, with no clear D. The V gene's germline CDR1 is MDHEN and CDR2 SYDVKM. Trimming stripped 7 bases from V and 4 bases from J, with 13 bases between. The CDR3 contains 13 residues. Here the CDR3 reads CASNRQLAETQYF. CDR3 in DNA: TGTGCCAGCAACCGCCAGTTGGCAGAGACCCAGTACTTC.

In this sample, this clonotype turned up many times. This chain links TRBV4-3 with TRBJ1-2; maybe TRBD1 (5 bases). V was clipped by 4 bases and J by 6 bases, with 15 bases between them. The CDR3 is 14 residues long. Germline CDR1 is LGHNA and CDR2 is YSLEER. The CDR3 protein is CASSPLPGENGYTF. In nucleotides, the CDR3 is TGCGCCAGCAGCCCACTTCCGGGGGAGAATGGCTACACCTTC.

In this sample, this clonotype turned up a few times. V gene TRBV24-1 combines with J gene TRBJ2-1; 10 bases match TRBD2. After removal of 3 bases from V and 7 bases from J, the junction contained 8 bases not matched to a gene. This CDR3 is built from 16 residues. Looked up from germline, CDR1 is KGHDR and CDR2 is SFDVKD. CDR3 sequence: CATSDPSGRVNNEQFF. The DNA of the CDR3 is TGTGCCACCAGTGATCCCAGCGGGAGGGTTAATAATGAGCAGTTCTTC.

The sample holds a few counts of this clonotype. This chain connects TRBV15 to TRBJ2-5; no definite D call. V lost 5 bases to trimming and J lost 5 bases, with 18 bases between them. The CDR3 covers 15 residues. Looked up from germline, CDR1 is LNHNV and CDR2 is YYDKDF (reference sequence). The CDR3 is CATSRRLLLRETQYF. The CDR3 bases are TGTGCCACCAGCCGAAGACTCCTCTTAAGGGAGACCCAGTACTTC.

The rearrangement uses TRBV20-1 and TRBJ2-5; TRBD2 matches at 7 bases. The germline V gene has CDR1 DFQATT and CDR2 SNEGSKA (reference sequence). The CDR3 covers 13 residues. V shed 6 bases, J shed 1 base, and the junction held 5 bases outside the gene matches. CDR3 DNA: TGCAGTGCCACCGGGACTACCCAAGAGACCCAGTACTTC. Translation gives CSATGTTQETQYF.

With regard to this clonotype: Sequence at one end of the junction differs from germline and may be a read error. The chain couples TRBV5-1 to TRBJ2-3; TRBD2 matches at 7 bases. The CDR3 covers 15 residues. Germline V gives CDR1 SGHRS, CDR2 YFSETQ. This CDR3 reads CASSLGREAPPKQYF. In nucleotides, the CDR3 is TGTGCCAGCAGCTTAGGTCGGGAGGCCCCTCCCAAGCAGTATTTT.

This clonotype was observed many times. J is TRBJ2-7 and V is TRBV20-1; perhaps D is TRBD1 or TRBD2 (5 bases each). The CDR3 totals 13 residues. CDR1 DFQATT and CDR2 SNEGSKA come from the germline V gene (reference sequence). V shed 3 bases and J shed 4 bases, with 13 bases lying between them. CDR3 amino acids: CSARGDGEYEQYF. The CDR3, as DNA: TGCAGTGCTAGGGGGGACGGAGAATACGAGCAGTACTTC.

The chain joins TRBV9 to TRBJ1-6; a possible D gene is TRBD1 (6 bases). The CDR3 sequence is 17 residues long. CDR1 and CDR2 from the germline V gene are SGDLS and YYNGEE. Trimming took off 3 bases at V and 0 bases at J, with 13 bases between the two ends. The CDR3 here is CASSEGTGISYNSPLHF. CDR3 DNA: TGTGCCAGCAGCGAGGGAACAGGGATCTCCTATAATTCACCCCTCCACTTT.

The chain carries TRBV30 and TRBJ1-2; 8 bases fit TRBD1. The CDR3 is 11 residues long. Per the germline V gene, CDR1 is GTSNPN and CDR2 is SVGIG (reference sequence). The ends lost 5 bases at V and 9 bases at J; junction bases unmatched: 5. The CDR3 nucleotides read TGTGCCTGGCGACAGGGGTCGCGCTACACCTTC. Translating it yields CAWRQGSRYTF.

This clonotype was counted ten times or more. The J gene is TRBJ2-7, the V gene TRBV2; 9 bases fit TRBD2. V shed 6 bases, J shed 3 bases, and the junction held 9 bases outside the gene matches. Germline V lookup: CDR1 SNHLY, CDR2 FYNNEI. The CDR3 runs to 15 residues. The chain's CDR3 is CASRPVSGGFYEQYF. CDR3 nucleotides: TGTGCCAGCAGGCCGGTTAGCGGGGGATTCTACGAGCAGTACTTC.

J is TRBJ1-2 and V is TRBV2, with D uncertain. Trimming took off 2 bases at V and 11 bases at J, with 12 bases between the two ends. The CDR3 covers 12 residues. The germline V gene has CDR1 SNHLY and CDR2 FYNNEI. Written as DNA, the CDR3 is TGTGCCAGCAGTGAAAGCGTAGGACCTTACACCTTC. It is translated as CASSESVGPYTF. The full variable domain, its missing parts supplied by reference TRBV2 and TRBJ1-2, is EPEVTQTPSHQVTQMGQEVILRCVPISNHLYFYWYRQILGQKVEFLVSFYNNEISEKSEIFDDQFSVERPDGSNFTLKIRSTKLEDSAMYFCASSESVGPYTFGSGTRLTVV.

This clonotype was seen repeatedly, ten times or more. This rearrangement joins TRBV30 to TRBJ2-3; D is perhaps TRBD1 (5 bases). Trimming took 4 bases from V and 12 from J, leaving 23 bases between them. The CDR3 length is 14 residues. CDR1 and CDR2 from the germline V gene are GTSNPN and SVGIG (reference sequence). For the CDR3, the DNA is TGTGCCTGGACTCGACAAGGGGCCTTCTTAGGACAGTATTTT. It is translated as CAWTRQGAFLGQYF. Variable domain in full (rest from reference TRBV30 and TRBJ2-3): SQTIHQWPATLVQPVGSPLSLECTVEGTSNPNLYWYRQAAGRGLQLLFYSVGIGQISSEVPQNLSASRPQDRQFILSSKKLLLSDSGFYLCAWTRQGAFLGQYFGPGTRLTVL.

This clonotype came up a few times. The rearrangement links TRBV6-5 to TRBJ1-3; D call uncertain. Trimming removed 0 bases from V and 0 bases from J, with 9 bases in between. The CDR3 spans 16 residues. Germline V lookup: CDR1 MNHEY, CDR2 SVGAGI. The CDR3 nucleotides are TGTGCCAGCAGTTACTCGGGTAAACTCTCTGGAAACACCATATATTTT. As protein: CASSYSGKLSGNTIYF.

In its sample, this clonotype was seen a few times. The J gene is TRBJ2-1, the V gene TRBV7-3, with 13 bases aligning to TRBD2. The CDR3 runs to 17 residues. After removal of 1 base from V and 8 bases from J, the junction contained 8 bases not matched to a gene. Germline V gene sequence: CDR1 SGHTA, CDR2 FQGTGA. CDR3: CASSLNPGLAGEDEQFF. In nucleotides, the CDR3 is TGTGCCAGCAGCTTAAATCCCGGACTAGCGGGGGAGGATGAGCAGTTCTTC.

J is TRBJ1-5 and V is TRBV6-1; unclear D gene. Trimming left V 3 bases short and J 7 bases short, with 10 bases between. The CDR3 runs to 13 residues. Germline values: CDR1 MNHNS, CDR2 SASEGT. CDR3 DNA sequence: TGTGCCAGCAGTGAGATGAACGGCCAGCCCCAGCATTTT. Encoded protein: CASSEMNGQPQHF.

The sample holds many counts of this clonotype. This chain links TRBV20-1 with TRBJ2-7, with TRBD2 as a possible D gene (6 bases). Germline V gene data show CDR1 as DFQATT and CDR2 as SNEGSKA (reference sequence). The CDR3 length is 16 residues. V lost 0 bases, J lost 0 bases, and 15 bases lay in between. CDR3 protein: CSARDFREPSSYEQYF. The CDR3 nucleotides read TGCAGTGCTAGAGATTTTCGGGAGCCCTCCTCCTACGAGCAGTACTTC.

This clonotype came up many times. The gene calls are TRBV7-2 and TRBJ2-1, with TRBD1 matching 9 bases. The CDR3 extends over 15 amino acids. The germline gives CDR1 SGHTA, CDR2 FQGNSA. J gave up 1 base and V 5 bases, and 3 bases lay outside the gene matches. Here the CDR3 reads CASSEQGASYNEQFF. The CDR3 region has the DNA TGTGCCAGCAGCGAACAGGGGGCGTCCTACAATGAGCAGTTCTTC.